These 8 T cell receptor beta chains originate from one sample sequenced in a study of siplizumab effects on memory and regulatory T cells. Sequenced by immunoSEQ multiplex PCR; TCRdb stores in-frame clones only, minus some. The sample comprises some 65,000 clones, 80% to 90% of which are singletons, and 1.5% to 2% rests with the top ten. The specimen was Tregs sorted from blood. The receptors derive from a human donor in good health.

This rearrangement joins TRBV19 to TRBJ2-1; D ambiguous. The CDR3 has 14 residues. Germline values: CDR1 LNHDA, CDR2 SQIVND (reference sequence). Trimming cost V 5 bases and J 3 bases, with 11 bases left between them. The CDR3 sequence: CASSALGIYNEQFF. For the CDR3, the DNA is TGTGCCAGTAGTGCCTTGGGGATCTACAATGAGCAGTTCTTC.

This chain uses TRBV29-1 with TRBJ1-1; D gene uncertain. Trimming left V 6 bases short and J 0 bases short, with 11 bases between. This CDR3 comprises 13 residues. In germline, CDR1 is SQVTM, CDR2 ANQGSEA. The CDR3 DNA follows: TGCAGCGTGGAACCTGTATTGAACACTGAAGCTTTCTTT. It translates to CSVEPVLNTEAFF.

The chain links TRBV10-1 to TRBJ2-5; 11 nucleotides match TRBD2. Unmatched junction bases numbered 16, after V lost 8 bases and J lost 5 bases. This CDR3 contains 17 residues. The germline V gene encodes CDR1 WNHNN and CDR2 SYGVQD (reference sequence). In DNA form, the CDR3 reads TGCGCCAGCCAGCCCCTGTTAGCGGGAGGGGTGGGGGAGACCCAGTACTTC. This sequence encodes CASQPLLAGGVGETQYF.

This clone appeared a few times. The chain links TRBV19 to TRBJ2-6, with TRBD1 identical over 9 bases. In germline, CDR1 is LNHDA, CDR2 SQIVND (reference sequence). CDR3 size: 17 residues. V was pared by 6 bases and J by 2 bases, with 8 bases of the junction left unmatched. CDR3 nucleotide sequence: TGTGCCAGTAGCCCAGGGACAGGGTTGCCTGGGGCCAACGTCCTGACTTTC. Residues: CASSPGTGLPGANVLTF.

Within the sample, this clone is medium-sized. The V gene is TRBV7-3, the J gene TRBJ2-5; D possibly corresponds to TRBD2 (6 bases). Trimming removed 5 bases at V and 4 bases at J, with 11 bases between. The length of the CDR3 is 13 residues. CDR1 and CDR2 (germline): SGHTA, FQGTGA. CDR3 loop: CASSPRRAETQYF. CDR3 nucleotides: TGTGCCAGCAGCCCACGGAGGGCAGAGACCCAGTACTTC.

The chain uses TRBV7-9 and TRBJ2-2; TRBD2 matches at 13 bases. Germline CDR1 is SEHNR and CDR2 is FQNEAQ (reference sequence). V was pared by 5 bases and J by 4 bases, with 4 bases of the junction left unmatched. The CDR3 runs to 16 residues. The CDR3 sequence is CASSRLAGGGTGELFF. CDR3 nucleotide sequence: TGTGCCAGCAGCAGACTAGCGGGAGGCGGCACCGGGGAGCTGTTTTTT.

The chain joins TRBV6-1 to TRBJ2-1; TRBD2 matches at 7 bases. Germline V gives CDR1 MNHNS, CDR2 SASEGT. V shed 8 bases and J 0 bases; nucleotides not matched to a gene: 4. The CDR3 consists of 14 residues. This CDR3 is CASLRTSSYNEQFF. DNA of the CDR3: TGTGCCAGCTTACGGACTAGCTCCTACAATGAGCAGTTCTTC.

CDR3 sequence (DNA): TGTGCCAGCAGGGGCGGGGGAGGTGGCTACACCTTC. Amino acids: CASRGGGGGYTF. The genes are TRBV27 and TRBJ1-2; a possible D gene is TRBD1 (5 bases). CDR3 size: 12 residues. With 6 bases removed from V and 7 bases from J, the gap between germline ends came to 12 bases. Germline CDR1 is MNHEY and CDR2 is SMNVEV (reference sequence).